A single TCR beta chain is shown here with its context. Its target is not known. The CDR3 runs to 14 residues. Trimming removed 2 bases at V and 9 bases at J, with 14 bases between. CDR1 is SGHAT, CDR2 FQDESV, per germline (reference sequence). It was through 5'RACE template switching that TCR cDNA was made, with a universal primer site and UMIs added. TCRdb independently ran MiXCR on the 5' RACE reads; one entry per CDR3 protein. This table holds roughly 340,000 distinct CDR3 sequences, roughly 9.4% found once. This entry is derived from a study of T cells after yellow fever vaccination. Study details: Researchers used SMART-Seq v4 Ultra Low Input to prepare fractions that had low cell numbers. Study conclusions and caveats: A secondary response was less intense yet reached its peak sooner, at day 5 versus 15.

J is TRBJ2-1 and V is TRBV11-1, with D unresolved. This receptor was taken from a man in his late teens or twenties who received the YFV17D yellow fever vaccine. The material was PBMCs, obtained on the day of the first yellow fever vaccination. CDR3 sequence (DNA): TGTGCCAGCAGCTTATCTACCGTCTTTAGTGAGCAGTTCTTC. Translating it yields CASSLSTVFSEQFF.